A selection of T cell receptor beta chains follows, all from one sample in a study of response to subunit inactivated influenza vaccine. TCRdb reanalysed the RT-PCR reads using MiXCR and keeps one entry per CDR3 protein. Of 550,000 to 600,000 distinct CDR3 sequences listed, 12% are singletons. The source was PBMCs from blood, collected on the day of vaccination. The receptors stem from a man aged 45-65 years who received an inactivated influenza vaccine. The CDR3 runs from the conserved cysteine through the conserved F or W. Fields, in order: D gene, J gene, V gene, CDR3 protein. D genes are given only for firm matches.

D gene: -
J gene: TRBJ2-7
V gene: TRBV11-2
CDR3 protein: CASSLVLNLGPRGSTYEQYF

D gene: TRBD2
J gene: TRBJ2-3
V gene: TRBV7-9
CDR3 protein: CASNLGLAGFDTQYF

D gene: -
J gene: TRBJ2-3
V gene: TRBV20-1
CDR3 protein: CSVPLAGAGELTDTQYF

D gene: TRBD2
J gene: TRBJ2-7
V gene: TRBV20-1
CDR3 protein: CSASLTSGSYEQYF

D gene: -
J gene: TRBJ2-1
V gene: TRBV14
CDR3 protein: CASSQGQRGVNEQFF

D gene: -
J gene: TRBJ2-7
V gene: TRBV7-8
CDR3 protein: CASSLAQVAAYLNEQYF

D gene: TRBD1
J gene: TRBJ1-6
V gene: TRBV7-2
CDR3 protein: CASSLGPGGSPLHF

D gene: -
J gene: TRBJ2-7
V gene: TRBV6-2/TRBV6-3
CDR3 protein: CASSPSDSGEQYF

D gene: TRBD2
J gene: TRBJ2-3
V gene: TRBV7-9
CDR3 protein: CASSLVELAGLDTQYF

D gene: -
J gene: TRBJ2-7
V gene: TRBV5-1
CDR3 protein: CASSPESYEQYF

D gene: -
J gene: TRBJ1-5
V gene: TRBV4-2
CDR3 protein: CASSPYPAGTSQNQPQHF

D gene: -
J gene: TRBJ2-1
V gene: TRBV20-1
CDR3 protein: CSTGPLDEQFF

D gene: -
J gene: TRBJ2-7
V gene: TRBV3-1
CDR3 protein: CASSPPSLREQYF

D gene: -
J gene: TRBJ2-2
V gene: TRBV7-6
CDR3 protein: CASSRAQFNTGELFF

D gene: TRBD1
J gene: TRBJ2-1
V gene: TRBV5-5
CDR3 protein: CASSPRGQSGNNEQFF

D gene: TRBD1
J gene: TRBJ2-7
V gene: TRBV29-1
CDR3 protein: CSAFTGGEEQYF